Detailed here is one T cell receptor beta chain. Its antigen target is currently unknown. One base away there is no much larger clone; base qualities are not given. Distinct nucleotide sequences in the sample also encode this CDR3. This entry belongs to a study of blood T cell repertoires in COVID-19 (dated by TCRdb to about 2020). Describing the broader study: Samples from collaborators originated in the United States, Italy and Spain and spanned both the acute and convalescent phases of COVID-19. The prospective study material was composed of cDNA or gDNA derived from T cells, B-cell-depleted T cells, or PBMCs. The dataset comprised deeply sampled blood TCRbeta repertoires from subjects exposed to, actively infected with, or recovered from COVID-19. The repertoires were released in a freely available public database meant as a resource for research on the immune response to SARS-CoV-2. The samples were drawn from two sources: the first 160 participants of the ongoing ImmuneRACE study, and approximately 1,300 subjects contributed by 6 global collaborators. A de-identified subject ID, COVID-19 status, age in years and sex were almost always included in the sample metadata. Where HLA class I and class II types were available, the types were taken from metadata supplied by the sample provider, not from assay-based typing. The investigation overall reported the following: Clinical and demographic metadata were provided uncurated, with the amount varying by source and participant.

TCRbeta CDR3 regions were amplified from genomic DNA by means of the immunoSEQ Assay, a bias-controlled multiplex PCR. On the study's bioinformatics: The number of nucleated cells in each sample was estimated by amplification of reference gene primers within the assay. Sequence reads were collapsed and filtered to measure the absolute abundance of every unique TCRbeta CDR3 rearrangement. For each sample, productive Simpson clonality was calculated as the square root of Simpson's diversity index across productive rearrangements. TCRdb holds this immuneACCESS table with in-frame rearrangements only. Some clones are missing; in checked studies, unresolved V genes explain under half, and the rest has no known cause. V, J and clone size reflect that table, while D and trimming were determined from the DNA. The sample table contains under 65,000 clones; only one count was recorded for about 88% of them. The ten largest clones represent less than 6.5% of the sample.

Trimming takes 0 bases from V and 3 bases from J, and the germline ends sit 11 bases apart. The cysteine opens and the phenylalanine closes a CDR3 of 15 amino acids. The retained sequence is limited to the CDR3, 45 bases, with the frame set at the first base. From the germline V gene, CDR1 is SGHTA and CDR2 is FQGTGA. Each collaborating institution followed its own protocols to collect whole blood in K2EDTA tubes. For TCRbeta analysis, collaborators shipped samples as frozen whole blood, isolated PBMCs, or DNA extracted from either of those sample types. This clonotype was sampled from a man aged 80 or over in a cohort sampled during active COVID-19. The sequence links TRBV7-3 to TRBJ1-1, with the D gene call left open. The sequenced material came from peripheral blood. The CDR3 protein is CASSLTRVGYTEAFF. The DNA is TGTGCCAGCAGCTTAACGAGGGTAGGATACACTGAAGCTTTCTTT.